This record covers a single T cell receptor beta chain. The target antigen is unknown. This specimen belongs to a study of siplizumab effects on memory and regulatory T cells. Sequencing was performed with immunoSEQ multiplex PCR; in TCRdb, only in-frame clones are kept and a portion is missing. Of some 100,000 clones listed, 92% are singletons. Overall study results and limits: Memory cells that were CD4+ and unstimulated gave rise to alloreactive sequences, which siplizumab significantly reduced. Naive T cells, seemingly more diverse than memory cells, seemed major alloresponse contributors.

The sequencing sample was made of Tregs sorted from blood. The sequence was collected from a human donor in good health.

The CDR3, as DNA: TGCGCCAGCAGCCTGACAGGGATTGATGGCTACACCTTC. This encodes CASSLTGIDGYTF. The gene calls are TRBV5-1 and TRBJ1-2, with 7 bases matching TRBD1. CDR3 length equals 13 residues. The germline gives CDR1 SGHRS, CDR2 YFSETQ. Trimming cost V 4 bases and J 6 bases; bases outside gene matches: 6.